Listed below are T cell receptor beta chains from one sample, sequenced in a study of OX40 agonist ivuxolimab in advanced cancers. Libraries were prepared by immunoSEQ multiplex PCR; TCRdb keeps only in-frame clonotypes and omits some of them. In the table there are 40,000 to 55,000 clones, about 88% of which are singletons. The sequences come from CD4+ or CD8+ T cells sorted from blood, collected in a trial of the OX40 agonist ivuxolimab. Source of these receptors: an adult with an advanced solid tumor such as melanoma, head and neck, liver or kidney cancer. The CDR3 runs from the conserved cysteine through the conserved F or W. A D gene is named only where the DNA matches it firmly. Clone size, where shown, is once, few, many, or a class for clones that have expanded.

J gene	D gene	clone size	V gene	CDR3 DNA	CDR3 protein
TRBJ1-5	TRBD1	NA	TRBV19	TGTGCCAGTAGGATGATGACAGGGGATCAGCCCCAGCATTTT	CASRMMTGDQPQHF
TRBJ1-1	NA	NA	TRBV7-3	TGTGCCAGCAGCTTCGGTGGTGAAGCTTTCTTT	CASSFGGEAFF
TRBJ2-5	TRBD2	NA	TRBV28	TGTGCCAGCAGTTCTAGCGGGAGGGCCGAGGGGACCCAGTACTTC	CASSSSGRAEGTQYF
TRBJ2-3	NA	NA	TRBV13	TGTGCCAGCAACTTAGTAGGGGTGGGGACAGATACGCAGTATTTT	CASNLVGVGTDTQYF
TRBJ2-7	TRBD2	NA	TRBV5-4	TGTGCCAGCAGCCGGACTAGCGGGACTTACGAGCAGTACTTC	CASSRTSGTYEQYF
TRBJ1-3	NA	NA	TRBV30	TGTGCCCGGAGTACAGGGAAACTAAGCTCTGGAAACACCATATATTTT	CARSTGKLSSGNTIYF
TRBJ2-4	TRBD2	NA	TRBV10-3	TGTGCCCACGCGCCTGAACTGGGGAGGGGTAATCAAAACATTCAGTACTTC	CAHAPELGRGNQNIQYF
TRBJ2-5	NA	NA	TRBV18	TGTGCCAGCTCACCTTCTGCGAACCCGTTCCAAGAGACCCAGTACTTC	CASSPSANPFQETQYF
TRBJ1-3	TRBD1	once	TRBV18	TGTGCCAGCTCACATCGCGGGACAGGGACCGACAAGAGCTCTGGAAACACCATATATTTT	CASSHRGTGTDKSSGNTIYF
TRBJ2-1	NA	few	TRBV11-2	TGTGCCAGCAGCTCGTTAGGGGACTCACAGTTCTTC	CASSSLGDSQFF
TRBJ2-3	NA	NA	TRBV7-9	TGTGCCAGCAGCTTAGTTCCCGGGTTTACCGATACGCAGTATTTT	CASSLVPGFTDTQYF
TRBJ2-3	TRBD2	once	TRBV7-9	TGTGCCAGCAGCCAAGATCGACTAGCGGTATCAGCTACGCAGTATTTT	CASSQDRLAVSATQYF
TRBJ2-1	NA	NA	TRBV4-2	TGTGCCAGCAGCCCCGGACTTCCTAATGAGCAGTTCTTC	CASSPGLPNEQFF
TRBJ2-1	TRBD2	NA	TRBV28	TGTGCCAGCACCCCATCGCCGGGACTAGCGGGGGGGGCCCATGAGCAGTTCTTC	CASTPSPGLAGGAHEQFF
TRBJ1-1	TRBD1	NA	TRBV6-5	TGTGCCAGCAGTTACTCGAGTACAGGGGATACTGAAGCTTTCTTT	CASSYSSTGDTEAFF
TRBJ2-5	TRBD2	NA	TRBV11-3	TGTGCCAGCAGCCCCGGGGGGACGGAGGAGACCCAGTACTTC	CASSPGGTEETQYF
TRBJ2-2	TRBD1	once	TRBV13	TGTGCCAGCAGCTTTGGACAGGGTCGCACCGGGGAGCTGTTTTTT	CASSFGQGRTGELFF
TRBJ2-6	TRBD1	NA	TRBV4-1	TGCGCCAGCAGCCGGCCGACAGGGCCGATCTCTGGGGCCAACGTCCTGACTTTC	CASSRPTGPISGANVLTF
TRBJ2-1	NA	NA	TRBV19	TGTGCCAGTAGTACCGAAGGTGGAGGGCCCTATGAGCAGTTCTTC	CASSTEGGGPYEQFF
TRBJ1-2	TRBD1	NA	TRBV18	TGTGCCAGCTCCCAGGGACAGGGGGCAGACGGCTACACCTTC	CASSQGQGADGYTF
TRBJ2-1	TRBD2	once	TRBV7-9	TGTGCCAGCAGCTATATAGCGGGAGGGCCAAGCAATGAGCAGTTCTTC	CASSYIAGGPSNEQFF
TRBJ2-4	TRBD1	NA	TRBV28	TGTGCCAGCAGTTTAGGGGACAGGGGAAACATTCAGTACTTC	CASSLGDRGNIQYF
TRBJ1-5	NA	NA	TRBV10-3	TGTGCCACGGGCCCCCACAATCAGCCCCAGCATTTT	CATGPHNQPQHF
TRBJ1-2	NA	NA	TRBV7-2	TGTGCCAGCAGCTCCATATTTGGCTACACCTTC	CASSSIFGYTF
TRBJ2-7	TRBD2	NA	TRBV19	TGTGCCAGTAAGGATAGCGGGAGTTACGAGCAGTACTTC	CASKDSGSYEQYF
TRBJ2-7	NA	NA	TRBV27	TGTGCCAGCAGTCGCAGCCAGACAGGATTCCACGAGCAGTACTTC	CASSRSQTGFHEQYF
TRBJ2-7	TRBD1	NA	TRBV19	TGTGCCAGTAGTAGCGGTACAGCAACAGGGGGTCCCTACGAGCAGTACTTC	CASSSGTATGGPYEQYF
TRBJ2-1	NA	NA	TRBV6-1	TGTGCCAGCAGTGGCTTGGCTTTGCGGTTCGATGAGCAGTTCTTC	CASSGLALRFDEQFF
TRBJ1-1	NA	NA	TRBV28	TGTGCCAGCAGTTTGGGCAGGGTGAGGAACACTGAAGCTTTCTTT	CASSLGRVRNTEAFF
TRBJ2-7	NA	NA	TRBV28	TGTGCCAGCAGCACTAGGATCAGGGGAGCCTACGAGCAGTACTTC	CASSTRIRGAYEQYF
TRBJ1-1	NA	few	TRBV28	TGTGCCAGCAGGACTGAGAATTGGAGCACTGAAGCTTTCTTT	CASRTENWSTEAFF
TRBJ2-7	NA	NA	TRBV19	TGTGCCAGTATTTGGATGCCTCGGGAGCAGTACTTC	CASIWMPREQYF
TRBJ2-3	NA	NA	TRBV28	TGTGCCAGCAGTTTTCGTCGTCGCGGGGAGCCTGGCACAGATACGCAGTATTTT	CASSFRRRGEPGTDTQYF
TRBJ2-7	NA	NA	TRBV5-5	TGTGCCAGCAGCTTACTCGACCAACCCTCCTACGAGCAGTACTTC	CASSLLDQPSYEQYF
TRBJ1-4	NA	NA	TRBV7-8	TGTGCCAGCAGCTTAGGGGCCACAAGAACCCCGAGGGAAAAACTGTTTTTT	CASSLGATRTPREKLFF
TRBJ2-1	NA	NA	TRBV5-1	TGCGCCAGCAGCTTACCCGACGGGGGTTCCTACAATGAGCAGTTCTTC	CASSLPDGGSYNEQFF
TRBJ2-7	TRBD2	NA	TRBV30	TGTGCCTGGCGAACTAGCGGGCAAGCCTACGAGCAGTACTTC	CAWRTSGQAYEQYF
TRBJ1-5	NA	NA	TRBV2	TGTGCCAGCAGTGAAGTTCCAGCTTATCAGCCCCAGCATTTT	CASSEVPAYQPQHF
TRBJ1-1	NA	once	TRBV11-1	TGTGCCAGCAGCTTAGAAGGGACCACTGAAGCTTTCTTT	CASSLEGTTEAFF
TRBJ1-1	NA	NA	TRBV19	TGTGCCAGTACTCCCGGCGTTATCACTGAAGCTTTCTTC	CASTPGVITEAFF
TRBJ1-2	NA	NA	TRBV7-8	TGTGCCAGCAGCTTAGGCCGAGGGTATGGCTACACCTTC	CASSLGRGYGYTF
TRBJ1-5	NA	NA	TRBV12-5	TGTGCTAGTGGTTCCGGGGACGCCGGGCAGCCCCAGCATTTT	CASGSGDAGQPQHF
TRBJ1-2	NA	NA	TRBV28	TGTGCCAGCAGCCAGGGTAGGGCGGGTGGCTACACCTTC	CASSQGRAGGYTF
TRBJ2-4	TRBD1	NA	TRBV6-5	TGTGCCAGCAGTTGGACAGGGCGCCCCAACATTCAGTACTTC	CASSWTGRPNIQYF
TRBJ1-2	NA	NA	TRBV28	TGTGCCAGCAGCCCCGGGACACCCCAGGGCTACACCTTC	CASSPGTPQGYTF
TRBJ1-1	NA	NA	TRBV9	TGTGCCAGCAGCGTAGCTCTCGACACCCACACTGAAGCTTTCTTT	CASSVALDTHTEAFF
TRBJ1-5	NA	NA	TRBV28	TGTGCCAGCAGCACCCCTGTGGCCCAGCATTTT	CASSTPVAQHF
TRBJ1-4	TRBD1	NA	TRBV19	TGTGCCAGTAAGGGGACAGGGCGAATTGAAAAACTGTTTTTT	CASKGTGRIEKLFF
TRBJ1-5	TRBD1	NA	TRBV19	TGTGCCAGTAGATCTCCGGGACAGGGGTTTCAGCCCCAGCATTTT	CASRSPGQGFQPQHF
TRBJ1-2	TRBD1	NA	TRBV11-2	TGTGCCAGCAGCTTAGTTCCTGACAGGGGCTCCTATGGCTACACCTTC	CASSLVPDRGSYGYTF
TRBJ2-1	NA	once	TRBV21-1	TGTGCCAGCAGCTCCGCTGAGCAGTTCTTC	CASSSAEQFF
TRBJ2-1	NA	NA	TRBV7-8	TGTGCCAGCAGCCCACGGATGAATGAGCAGTTCTTC	CASSPRMNEQFF
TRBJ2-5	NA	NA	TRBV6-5	TGTGCCAGCAGTTACGAAGCGGGTGGAGAGACCCAGTACTTC	CASSYEAGGETQYF
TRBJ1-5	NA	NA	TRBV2	TGTGCCAGCAGGGTATCGGGCAATCAGCCCCAGCATTTT	CASRVSGNQPQHF